What follows are 13 T cell receptor beta chains derived from one specimen sequenced in a study of beta chain features in type 1 diabetes. Broader study findings: When Type 1 diabetes patients were examined, their TCRB CDR3s proved moderately but significantly shorter in all four CD4+ subsets.

The sequenced template was cDNA made from the entire isolated RNA. Clones were sequenced by immunoSEQ multiplex PCR, and TCRdb holds only the in-frame ones, with some missing. The repertoire holds about 120,000 clones, roughly 15% seen once, with over 2% in the top ten. Antigens of these TCRs are unknown. Input material: central memory CD4+ T cells from blood. The receptors originated from a man between 25 and 39 years old with type 1 diabetes.

The J gene is TRBJ1-2, the V gene TRBV2, with 8 bases aligning to TRBD1. The CDR3 runs 15 residues. With V trimmed by 1 base and J by 8 bases, 9 bases remained unmatched. Germline V CDR1 and CDR2: SNHLY, FYNNEI. The CDR3 loop reads CASSEGARGRQGYTF. The CDR3 coding sequence is TGTGCCAGCAGTGAAGGGGCCAGGGGGCGACAGGGCTACACCTTC.

The chain is built from TRBV9 and TRBJ2-7, with TRBD2 identical over 7 bases. The CDR3 sequence is 15 residues long. In germline, CDR1 is SGDLS, CDR2 YYNGEE. J gave up 4 bases and V 4 bases, and 11 bases lay outside the gene matches. CDR3 sequence: CASSPQTGGFYEQYF. In nucleotides, the CDR3 is TGTGCCAGCAGCCCGCAGACGGGGGGTTTTTACGAGCAGTACTTC.

The chain carries TRBV29-1 and TRBJ2-3, with a tentative D call TRBD2 (6 bases). The CDR3 covers 12 residues. The V end was cut by 8 bases, the J end by 2 bases, with 11 bases between. Germline V gene lookup returns CDR1 SQVTM and CDR2 ANQGSEA. The CDR3 spells CSLGLNTDTQYF. The DNA of the CDR3 is TGCAGCTTAGGACTAAACACAGATACGCAGTATTTT.

This clone was detected only a few times. The gene calls are TRBV18 and TRBJ2-7; weak D call: TRBD1 (6 bases). CDR3 length: 14 amino acids. The germline V gene has CDR1 KGHSH and CDR2 LQKENI. V lost 2 bases to trimming and J lost 3 bases, with 11 bases between them. The CDR3 is CASSPSRDNYEQYF. For the CDR3, the DNA is TGTGCCAGCTCACCATCCCGGGACAACTACGAGCAGTACTTC.

This clone was seen a handful of times. The V gene is TRBV7-9, the J gene TRBJ1-6; 9 positions agree with TRBD1. Germline V CDR1 and CDR2: SEHNR, FQNEAQ (reference sequence). CDR3 length: 15 residues. J gave up 9 bases and V 6 bases, and 9 bases lay outside the gene matches. CDR3 sequence: CASSYAGQGSSPLHF. CDR3 nucleotides: TGTGCCAGCAGTTACGCCGGACAGGGGAGTTCACCCCTCCACTTT. The full variable domain, with the rest looked up from reference TRBV7-9 and TRBJ1-6, is DTGVSQNPRHKITKRGQNVTFRCDPISEHNRLYWYRQTLGQGPEFLTYFQNEAQLEKSRLLSDRFSAERPKGSFSTLEIQRTEQGDSAMYLCASSYAGQGSSPLHFGNGTRLTVT.

The chain couples TRBV4-2 to TRBJ2-1; D is ambiguous. This CDR3 has 13 amino acids. Germline V gene lookup returns CDR1 LGHNA and CDR2 YNFKEQ. The ends were cut back, 0 bases at V and 3 bases at J, with 3 bases in the middle. The CDR3: CASSQDDYNEQFF. The CDR3 DNA reads as TGTGCCAGCAGCCAAGATGACTACAATGAGCAGTTCTTC.

The chain couples TRBV11-2 to TRBJ2-7; maybe TRBD1 (6 bases). The CDR3 covers 13 residues. Trimming pared 6 bases from V and 5 bases from J, leaving 14 bases between. Germline lookup yields CDR1 SGHAT and CDR2 FQNNGV. CDR3: CASSSQGHHEQYF. Written as DNA, the CDR3 is TGTGCCAGCAGTTCTCAGGGGCACCACGAGCAGTACTTC.

This clone came up a few times. Other DNA sequences in this sample translate to the same CDR3. V gene TRBV29-1 combines with J gene TRBJ1-2; D perhaps matches TRBD1 (6 bases). The CDR3 contains 12 residues. V gave up 2 bases and J gave up 8 bases, with 12 bases separating them. The V gene's germline CDR1 is SQVTM and CDR2 ANQGSEA. CDR3 sequence (DNA): TGCAGCGTTGAAAGTTCGGGGGGCGGCTACACCTTC. Its translation: CSVESSGGGYTF.

This rearrangement joins TRBV4-3 to TRBJ2-3; possible D gene TRBD2, 5 bases. Deletions cut 3 bases from V and 4 bases from J, with 14 bases between. The V gene's germline CDR1 is LGHNA and CDR2 YSLEER. The CDR3 is 15 residues long. The CDR3: CASSQEARKSDTQYF. For the CDR3, the DNA is TGCGCCAGCAGCCAGGAGGCGAGGAAATCAGATACGCAGTATTTT.

This clone was counted between two and nine times. The chain links TRBV14 to TRBJ1-3; D not certain. The CDR3 has 14 residues. V was clipped by 8 bases and J by 0 bases, with 11 bases between them. The germline CDR1 and CDR2 sequences are SGHDN and FVKESK. As DNA, the CDR3 is TGTGCCAGCTCCGCGAGATACTCTGGAAACACCATATATTTT. It specifies CASSARYSGNTIYF.

This clone was counted a few times. This chain joins TRBV29-1 and TRBJ2-5, with 13 nucleotides matching TRBD2. The CDR3 extends over 13 amino acids. The ends lost 7 bases at V and 9 bases at J; junction bases unmatched: 8. From germline, CDR1 is SQVTM and CDR2 ANQGSEA. The CDR3 is CSDLLAGGQPQYF. In DNA, the CDR3 is TGCAGCGATCTACTAGCGGGGGGGCAGCCCCAGTACTTC.

V gene TRBV6-5 combines with J gene TRBJ1-1, with D unclear. Trimming took off 5 bases at V and 1 base at J, with 2 bases between the two ends. Germline CDR1 and CDR2: MNHEY and SVGAGI. The CDR3 has 11 residues. CDR3 DNA sequence: TGTGCCAGCAGTACGAACACTGAAGCTTTCTTT. Residues: CASSTNTEAFF.

This clone has just a few counts. The chain couples TRBV11-2 to TRBJ2-3, with TRBD1 identical over 8 bases. J lost 0 bases, V lost 5 bases, and 7 bases had no gene match. The CDR3 has 16 amino acids. Germline CDR1 is SGHAT and CDR2 is FQNNGV. CDR3 loop: CASSGRTGLSTDTQYF. DNA of the CDR3: TGTGCCAGCAGCGGGCGGACAGGGCTAAGCACAGATACGCAGTATTTT. The full variable domain, completed using reference TRBV11-2 and TRBJ2-3, is EAGVAQSPRYKIIEKRQSVAFWCNPISGHATLYWYQQILGQGPKLLIQFQNNGVVDDSQLPKDRFSAERLKGVDSTLKIQPAKLEDSAVYLCASSGRTGLSTDTQYFGPGTRLTVL.